The T cell receptor beta chain under discussion was sequenced for a study of a mutant IDH1 vaccine in newly diagnosed glioma. Study-wide context: Vaccines were begun 4-6 weeks after radiotherapy alone, or with temozolomide cycles. Previous care, which was radiotherapy, temozolomide, or both, most often involved both.

Time point meaning: week 47, end of study. It was 300 ug of mutant IDH1 20-mer peptide that made up each vaccine dose, given with topical imiquimod. Tumors from donors were new WHO grade 3 or 4 IDH1-mutant astrocytomas with ATRX loss. This clone was counted once. What it recognizes is unknown. Germline V gives CDR1 LNHDA, CDR2 SQIVND (reference sequence). CDR3 length: 16 residues. The V segment lost 5 bases and the J segment 7 bases; nucleotides outside the gene matches: 15. Assay used: immunoSEQ multiplex PCR; TCRdb lists only in-frame clones, some missing. The sample contains about 50,000 clones, 76% of which appear only once.

The gene calls are TRBV19 and TRBJ1-2; 8 bases map to TRBD1. The input for sequencing was PBMCs, taken from a glioma patient whose treatment included an IDH1 peptide vaccine. The source is a woman between 40 and 50 years old with glioma. Some clones in this sample may be carry-over from other donors' samples. CDR3 in amino acids: CASSSGQVLLRTGYTF. The CDR3 DNA reads TGTGCCAGTAGTTCGGGACAGGTCTTACTAAGAACTGGCTACACCTTC.